This T cell receptor (beta chain) was identified in a study of T cells in Graves' hyperthyroidism and ophthalmopathy (dated by TCRdb to the late 2010s). Turning to the overall study: Peripheral blood was sampled at the time of initial diagnosis, prior to any treatment. A discovery cohort of about 96 patients, approximately 44 with Graves' ophthalmopathy and more than 55 with stable Graves' hyperthyroidism, was used to find distinguishing TCR V-J signatures. An independent validation cohort of 18 to 20 hyperthyroidism patients and 17 patients who later progressed to ophthalmopathy tested prospective prediction of ophthalmopathy. Once sampling was done, hyperthyroidism patients were given methimazole at a starting dose of 30 mg daily, whereas ophthalmopathy patients were given high-dose intravenous methylprednisolone. The study also compared thyroid tissue and blood T-cell repertoires from over 5 Graves' hyperthyroidism patients. The roughly 91 discovery patients were randomly divided into training and test sets at a 7:3 ratio. According to the paper, TCR Vbeta CDR3 sequencing was carried out on approximately 140 peripheral blood samples, which came from some 41 ophthalmopathy, some 73 hyperthyroidism and some 17 progressor patients.

Reading from cysteine to phenylalanine, the CDR3 counts 15 amino acids. Only CDR3 DNA is held: 45 bases, read in frame from base 1. Trimming removed 0 bases from V and 6 bases from J, leaving 12 bases between the germline ends. The germline V gene (reference sequence) sets CDR1 to LGHDT and CDR2 to YNNKEL. The TCR beta CDR3 regions were amplified from the RNA transcripts. The TCR CDR3 was subjected to a first round of RT-PCR using the HTBI primer set and the Qiagen OneStep RT-PCR kit. Libraries were constructed in a second round of multiplex PCR, after which size selection and purification were performed. Sequencing of the libraries was done on an Illumina HiSeq2000 using paired-end 100 bp reads. The source study handled its data this way. Raw data were processed with SOAPnuke, discarding reads with adapters, uncalled bases, mean Phred below 15, or no exact constant-primer or identifier match. COPE v1.2.5 was used to merge the high-quality paired reads, and each unique nucleotide sequence was defined as a clonotype. MiTCR v1.1 was used to align clonotypes to the IMGT TRBV, TRBD and TRBJ reference segments. Analysis was restricted to V-J combinations with a frequency above 0.0001, which covered roughly 99% of repertoires. A TCS score was defined as the ratio of F50 (clonal expansion) to E x V (chaos), with BLOSUM62-based TCRdist applied between CDR3 peptides within each V-J. Welch's t-statistics and random forest reduced around 520 V-J features to roughly 13, which were used in a naive Bayes classifier (R e1071). TCRdb trimmed public reads at Q25 via fastp, called clones via MiXCR and kept in-frame beta chains. Each entry merges the rows of one CDR3 protein and shows their most common DNA and genes. Here the V and J calls rest on TCRdb's processing, not on the authors' analysis. This sample lists 700,000 or so distinct CDR3 sequences; roughly 15% were detected once. The ten largest account for 12% of the sample.

This clonotype appeared a few times. There is no known antigen for this receptor. Base-call qualities are not available, and no considerably larger clone is one nucleotide away. Ophthalmopathy patients had moderately to severely active disease, with a Clinical Activity Score of 3 or more, a NOSPECS grade of 4 or more, and a disease duration of less than 3 months. Exclusion was applied to patients with uncontrolled infections, other autoimmune diseases, pregnancy or lactation. Diagnoses were established on the basis of clinical symptoms, serum thyroxine and TRAb, thyroid ultrasound, and orbital computed tomography. Ficoll-Paque density gradient centrifugation was used to isolate PBMCs from under 11 ml of fresh peripheral blood. Trizol reagent was used to extract total RNA, and RNA quality was then checked on an Agilent 2100 Bioanalyzer. Study-wide findings and limitations: No statistical method was used to fix the sample size in advance, and group allocation was not hidden from the investigators. Most expanded thyroid clonotypes (frequency above 0.001) were also detected in blood, a finding suggesting that blood repertoires may reflect thyroid immune responses. In cross-validation, a model built on a 13 V-J signature told ophthalmopathy apart from stable hyperthyroidism with over 85% sensitivity and 81% to 82% specificity, and in testing the same model reached 80%/75%. During validation, the model predicted progression to ophthalmopathy a median of around six months ahead of onset, with around 71% sensitivity and roughly 75% specificity.

The receptor was derived from a woman in her fifties or sixties with Graves' ophthalmopathy. The rearranged segments are TRBV3-1 and TRBJ2-1; the D gene cannot be named for sure. The sample was blood. CDR3 region: CASSQEAGSSNEQFF. The base sequence is TGTGCCAGCAGCCAAGAGGCCGGAAGCAGCAATGAGCAGTTCTTC.